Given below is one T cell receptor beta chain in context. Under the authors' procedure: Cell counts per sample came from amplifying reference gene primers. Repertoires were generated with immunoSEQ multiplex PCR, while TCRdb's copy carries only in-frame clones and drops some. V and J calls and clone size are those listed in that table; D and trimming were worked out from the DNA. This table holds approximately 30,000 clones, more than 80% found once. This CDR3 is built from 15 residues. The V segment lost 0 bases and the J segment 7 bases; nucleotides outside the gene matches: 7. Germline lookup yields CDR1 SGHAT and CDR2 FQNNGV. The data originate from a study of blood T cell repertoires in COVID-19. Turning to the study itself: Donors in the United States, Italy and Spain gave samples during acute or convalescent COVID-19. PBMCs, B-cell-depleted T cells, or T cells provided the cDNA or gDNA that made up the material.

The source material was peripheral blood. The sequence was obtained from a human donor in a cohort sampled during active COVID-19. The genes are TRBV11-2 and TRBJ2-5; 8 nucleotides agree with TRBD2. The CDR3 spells CASSLESGGLGTQYF. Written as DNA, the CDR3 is TGTGCCAGCAGCTTAGAGTCGGGGGGGCTAGGGACCCAGTACTTC.